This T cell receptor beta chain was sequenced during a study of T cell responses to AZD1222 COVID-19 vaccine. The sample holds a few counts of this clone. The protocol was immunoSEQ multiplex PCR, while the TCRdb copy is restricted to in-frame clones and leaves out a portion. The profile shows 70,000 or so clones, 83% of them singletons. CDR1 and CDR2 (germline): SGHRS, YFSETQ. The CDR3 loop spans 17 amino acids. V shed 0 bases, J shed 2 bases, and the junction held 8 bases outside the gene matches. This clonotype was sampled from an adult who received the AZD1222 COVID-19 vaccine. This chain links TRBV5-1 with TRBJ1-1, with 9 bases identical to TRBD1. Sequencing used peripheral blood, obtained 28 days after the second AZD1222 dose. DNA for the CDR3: TGCGCCAGCAGCTTGGGAGAACAGGGGGCCTTCAACACTGAAGCTTTCTTT. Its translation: CASSLGEQGAFNTEAFF.